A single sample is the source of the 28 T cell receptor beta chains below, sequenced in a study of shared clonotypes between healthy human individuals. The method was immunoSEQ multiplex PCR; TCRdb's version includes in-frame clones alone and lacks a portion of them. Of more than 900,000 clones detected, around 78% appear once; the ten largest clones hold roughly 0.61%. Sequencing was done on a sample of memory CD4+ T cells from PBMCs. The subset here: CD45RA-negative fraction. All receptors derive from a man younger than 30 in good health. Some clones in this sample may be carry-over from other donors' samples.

The DNA for the CDR3 is TGCGCCAGCAGCTTGGGGACCCTCACAGATACGCAGTATTTT. Protein: CASSLGTLTDTQYF. The rearrangement links TRBV5-1 to TRBJ2-3; D gene uncertain. Looked up from germline, CDR1 is SGHRS and CDR2 is YFSETQ. This CDR3 has 14 amino acids. Trimming shortened V by 0 bases and J by 2 bases, and 7 bases separated the two germline ends.

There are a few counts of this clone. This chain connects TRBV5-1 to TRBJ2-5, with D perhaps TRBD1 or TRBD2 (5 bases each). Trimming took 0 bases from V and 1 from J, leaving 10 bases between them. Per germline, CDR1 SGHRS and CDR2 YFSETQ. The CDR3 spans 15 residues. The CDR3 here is CASSLEGTAQETQYF. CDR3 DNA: TGCGCCAGCAGCTTGGAGGGGACGGCCCAAGAGACCCAGTACTTC.

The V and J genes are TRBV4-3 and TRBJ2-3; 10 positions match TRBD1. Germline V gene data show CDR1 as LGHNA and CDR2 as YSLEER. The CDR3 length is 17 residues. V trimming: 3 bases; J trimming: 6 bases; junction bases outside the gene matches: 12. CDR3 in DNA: TGCGCCAGCAGCCACGACAGACAGGGGGCTGGGGGGGATACGCAGTATTTT. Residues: CASSHDRQGAGGDTQYF.

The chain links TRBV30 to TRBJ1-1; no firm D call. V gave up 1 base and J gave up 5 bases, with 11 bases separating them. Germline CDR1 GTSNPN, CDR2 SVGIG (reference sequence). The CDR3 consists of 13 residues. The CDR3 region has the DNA TGTGCCTGGAGTGAATTTTCGGAAACTGAAGCTTTCTTT. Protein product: CAWSEFSETEAFF.

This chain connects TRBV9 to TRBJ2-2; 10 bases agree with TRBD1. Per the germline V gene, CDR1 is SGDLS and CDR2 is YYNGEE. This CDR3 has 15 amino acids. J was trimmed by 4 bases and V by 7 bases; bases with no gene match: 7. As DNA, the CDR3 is TGTGCCAGCGCCCCGGGGACAGGGGCCACCGGGGAGCTGTTTTTT. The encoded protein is CASAPGTGATGELFF.

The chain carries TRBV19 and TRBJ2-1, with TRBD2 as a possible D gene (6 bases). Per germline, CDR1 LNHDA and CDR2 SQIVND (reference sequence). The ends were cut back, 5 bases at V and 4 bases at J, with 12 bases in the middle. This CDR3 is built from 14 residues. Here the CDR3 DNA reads TGTGCCAGTAGTCTAGCGTTCGGGTACAATGAGCAGTTCTTC. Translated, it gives CASSLAFGYNEQFF.

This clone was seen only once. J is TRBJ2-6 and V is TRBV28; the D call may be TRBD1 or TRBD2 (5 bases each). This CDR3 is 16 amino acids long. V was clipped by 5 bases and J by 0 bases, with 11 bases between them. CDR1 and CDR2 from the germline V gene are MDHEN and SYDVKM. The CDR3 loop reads CASSGDDISGANVLTF. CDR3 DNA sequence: TGTGCCAGCAGTGGGGACGATATCTCTGGGGCCAACGTCCTGACTTTC.

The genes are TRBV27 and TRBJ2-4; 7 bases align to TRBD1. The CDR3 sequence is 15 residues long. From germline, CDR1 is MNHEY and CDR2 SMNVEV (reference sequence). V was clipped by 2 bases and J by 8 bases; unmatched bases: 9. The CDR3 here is CASSLTGAPGYIQYF. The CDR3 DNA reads TGTGCCAGCAGTTTAACAGGGGCCCCAGGGTACATTCAGTACTTC.

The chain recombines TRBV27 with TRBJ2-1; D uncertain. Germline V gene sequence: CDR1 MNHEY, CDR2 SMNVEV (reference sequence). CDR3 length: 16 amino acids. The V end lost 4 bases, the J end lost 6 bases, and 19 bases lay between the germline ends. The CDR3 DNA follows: TGTGCCAGCAGTTCCCCCCTTAGGGCGGAGCCCAATGAGCAGTTCTTC. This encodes CASSSPLRAEPNEQFF.

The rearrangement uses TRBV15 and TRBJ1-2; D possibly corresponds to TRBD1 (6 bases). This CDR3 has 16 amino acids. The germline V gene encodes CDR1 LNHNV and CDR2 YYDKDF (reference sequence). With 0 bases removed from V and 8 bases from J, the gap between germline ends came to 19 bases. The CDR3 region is CATSRDVGMGASGYTF. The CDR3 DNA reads TGTGCCACCAGCAGAGATGTAGGAATGGGGGCTAGCGGCTACACCTTC.

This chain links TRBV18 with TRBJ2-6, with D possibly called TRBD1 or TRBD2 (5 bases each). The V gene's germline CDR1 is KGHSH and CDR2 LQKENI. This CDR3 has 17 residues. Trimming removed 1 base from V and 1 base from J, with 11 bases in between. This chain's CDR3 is CASSPLGPGSGANVLTF. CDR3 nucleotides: TGTGCCAGCTCACCACTGGGACCTGGATCTGGGGCCAACGTCCTGACTTTC. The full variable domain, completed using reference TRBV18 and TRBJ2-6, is NAGVMQNPRHLVRRRGQEARLRCSPMKGHSHVYWYRQLPEEGLKFMVYLQKENIIDESGMPKERFSAEFPKEGPSILRIQQVVRGDSAAYFCASSPLGPGSGANVLTFGAGSRLTVL.

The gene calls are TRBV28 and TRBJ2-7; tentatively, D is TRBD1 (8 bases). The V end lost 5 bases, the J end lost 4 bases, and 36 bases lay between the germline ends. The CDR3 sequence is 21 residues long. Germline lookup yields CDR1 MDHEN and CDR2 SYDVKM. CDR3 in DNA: TGTGCCAGCAGTACTAGGACAGGGAAGGGGGAGGGCCTAATGGGGTTATACGAGCAGTACTTC. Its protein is CASSTRTGKGEGLMGLYEQYF. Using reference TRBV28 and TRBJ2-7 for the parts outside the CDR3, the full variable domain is DVKVTQSSRYLVKRTGEKVFLECVQDMDHENMFWYRQDPGLGLRLIYFSYDVKMKEKGDIPEGYSVSREKKERFSLILESASTNQTSMYLCASSTRTGKGEGLMGLYEQYFGPGTRLTVT.

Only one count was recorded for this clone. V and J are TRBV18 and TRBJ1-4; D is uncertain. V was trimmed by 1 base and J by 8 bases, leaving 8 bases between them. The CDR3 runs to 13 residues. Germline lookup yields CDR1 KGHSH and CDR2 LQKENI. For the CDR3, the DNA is TGTGCCAGCTCACCACAGACGGGGGAAAAACTGTTTTTT. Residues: CASSPQTGEKLFF.

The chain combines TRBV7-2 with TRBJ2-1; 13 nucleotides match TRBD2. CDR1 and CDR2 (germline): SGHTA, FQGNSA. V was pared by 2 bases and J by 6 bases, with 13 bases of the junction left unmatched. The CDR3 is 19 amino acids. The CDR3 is CASSLQTWTSGSQGNEQFF. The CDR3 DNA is TGTGCCAGCAGCTTACAAACCTGGACTAGCGGGAGTCAGGGCAATGAGCAGTTCTTC.

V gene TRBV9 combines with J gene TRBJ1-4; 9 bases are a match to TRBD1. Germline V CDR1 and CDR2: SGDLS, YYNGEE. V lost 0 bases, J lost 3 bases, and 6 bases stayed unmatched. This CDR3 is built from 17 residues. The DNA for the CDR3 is TGTGCCAGCAGCGTAGACGGGACAGGGAACTCTAATGAAAAACTGTTTTTT. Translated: CASSVDGTGNSNEKLFF.

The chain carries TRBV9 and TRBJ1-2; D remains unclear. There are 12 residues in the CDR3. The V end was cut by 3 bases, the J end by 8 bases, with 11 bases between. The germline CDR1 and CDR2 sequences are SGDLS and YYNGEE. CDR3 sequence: CASSAVDVGYTF. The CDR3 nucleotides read TGTGCCAGCAGCGCCGTCGACGTGGGCTACACCTTC. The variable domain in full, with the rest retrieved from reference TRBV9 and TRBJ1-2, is DSGVTQTPKHLITATGQRVTLRCSPRSGDLSVYWYQQSLDQGLQFLIQYYNGEERAKGNILERFSAQQFPDLHSELNLSSLELGDSALYFCASSAVDVGYTFGSGTRLTVV.

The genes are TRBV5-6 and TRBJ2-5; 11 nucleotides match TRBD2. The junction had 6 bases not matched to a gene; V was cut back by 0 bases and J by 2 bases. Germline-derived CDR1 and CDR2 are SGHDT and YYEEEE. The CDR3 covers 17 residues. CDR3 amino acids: CASSLVLAGVKQETQYF. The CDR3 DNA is TGTGCCAGCAGCTTGGTACTAGCGGGAGTAAAACAAGAGACCCAGTACTTC.

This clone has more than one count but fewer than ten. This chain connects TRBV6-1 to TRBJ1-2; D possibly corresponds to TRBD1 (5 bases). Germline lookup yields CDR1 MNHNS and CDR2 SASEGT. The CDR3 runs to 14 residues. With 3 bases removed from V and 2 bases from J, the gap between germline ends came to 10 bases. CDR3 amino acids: CASSDNRLNYGYTF. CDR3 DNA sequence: TGTGCCAGCAGTGATAACAGGCTCAACTATGGCTACACCTTC.

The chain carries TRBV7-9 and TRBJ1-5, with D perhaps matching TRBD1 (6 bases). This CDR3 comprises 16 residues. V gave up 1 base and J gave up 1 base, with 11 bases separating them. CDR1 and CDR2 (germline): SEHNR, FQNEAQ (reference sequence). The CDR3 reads CASSLGAGESNQPQHF. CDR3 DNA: TGTGCCAGCAGCTTAGGGGCAGGGGAAAGCAATCAGCCCCAGCATTTT.

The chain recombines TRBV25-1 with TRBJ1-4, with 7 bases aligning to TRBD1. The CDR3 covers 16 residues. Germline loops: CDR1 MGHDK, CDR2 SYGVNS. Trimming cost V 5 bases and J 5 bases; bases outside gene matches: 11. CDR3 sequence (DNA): TGTGCCAGCAGTACCGGGGGGGGACAGAGGAATGAAAAACTGTTTTTT. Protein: CASSTGGGQRNEKLFF.

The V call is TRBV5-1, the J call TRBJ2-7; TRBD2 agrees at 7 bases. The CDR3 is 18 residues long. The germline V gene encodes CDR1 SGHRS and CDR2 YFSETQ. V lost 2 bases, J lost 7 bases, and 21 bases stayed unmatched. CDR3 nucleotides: TGCGCCAGCAGCTTCAGACCACCGGCTAGCGGATTCCTTTTGGAGCAGTACTTC. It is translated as CASSFRPPASGFLLEQYF.

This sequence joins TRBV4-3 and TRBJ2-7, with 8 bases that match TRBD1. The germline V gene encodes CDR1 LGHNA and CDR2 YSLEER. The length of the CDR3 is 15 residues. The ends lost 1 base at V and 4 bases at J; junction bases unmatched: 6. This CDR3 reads CASSQAGTGPYEQYF. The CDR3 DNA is TGCGCCAGCAGCCAAGCCGGGACAGGCCCGTACGAGCAGTACTTC.

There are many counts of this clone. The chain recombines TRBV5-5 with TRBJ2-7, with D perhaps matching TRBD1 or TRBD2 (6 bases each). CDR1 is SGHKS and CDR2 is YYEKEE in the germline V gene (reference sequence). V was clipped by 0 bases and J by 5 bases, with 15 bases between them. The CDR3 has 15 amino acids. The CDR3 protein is CASSLAGAGAHEQYF. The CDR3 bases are TGTGCCAGCAGCTTGGCGGGGGCAGGGGCCCACGAGCAGTACTTC. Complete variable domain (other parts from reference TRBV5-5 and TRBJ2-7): DAGVTQSPTHLIKTRGQQVTLRCSPISGHKSVSWYQQVLGQGPQFIFQYYEKEERGRGNFPDRFSARQFPNYSSELNVNALLLGDSALYLCASSLAGAGAHEQYFGPGTRLTVT.

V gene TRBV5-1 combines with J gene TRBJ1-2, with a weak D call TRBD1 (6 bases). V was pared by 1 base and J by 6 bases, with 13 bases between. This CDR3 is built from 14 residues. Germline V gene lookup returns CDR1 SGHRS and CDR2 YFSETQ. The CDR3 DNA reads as TGCGCCAGCAGCTTGACGGGGGCGCATGATGGCTACACCTTC. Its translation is CASSLTGAHDGYTF.

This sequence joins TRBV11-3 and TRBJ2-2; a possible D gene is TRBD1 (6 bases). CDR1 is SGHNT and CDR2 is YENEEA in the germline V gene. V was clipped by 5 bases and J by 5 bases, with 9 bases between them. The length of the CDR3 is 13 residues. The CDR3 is CASSRGQTGELFF. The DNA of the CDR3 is TGTGCCAGCAGCAGAGGACAGACCGGGGAGCTGTTTTTT.

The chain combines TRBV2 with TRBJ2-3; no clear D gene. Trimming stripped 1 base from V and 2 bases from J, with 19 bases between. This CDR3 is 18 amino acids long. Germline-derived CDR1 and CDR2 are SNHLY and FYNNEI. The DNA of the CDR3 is TGTGCCAGCAGTGAAGGGTTGAGGTCTAGGAGATTCACAGATACGCAGTATTTT. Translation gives CASSEGLRSRRFTDTQYF.

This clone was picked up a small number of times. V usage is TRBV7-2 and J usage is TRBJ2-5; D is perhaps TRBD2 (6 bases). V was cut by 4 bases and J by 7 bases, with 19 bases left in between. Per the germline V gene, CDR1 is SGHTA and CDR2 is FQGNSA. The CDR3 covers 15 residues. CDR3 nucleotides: TGTGCCAGCAGCTCGACTAGAGCCGGCTTGGGGACCCAGTACTTC. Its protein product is CASSSTRAGLGTQYF.

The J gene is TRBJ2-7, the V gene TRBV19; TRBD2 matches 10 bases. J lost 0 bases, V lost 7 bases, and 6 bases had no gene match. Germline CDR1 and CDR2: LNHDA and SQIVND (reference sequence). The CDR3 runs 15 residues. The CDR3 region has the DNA TGTGCCAGTAAACCCTCTAGCGGGAGCTCCTACGAGCAGTACTTC. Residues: CASKPSSGSSYEQYF.